The clone carrying this T cell receptor beta chain was counted ten times or more. Its antigen is not identified. Trimming shortened V by 5 bases and J by 7 bases, and 16 bases separated the two germline ends. This CDR3 is built from 14 residues. The germline V gene encodes CDR1 SGHTA and CDR2 FQGNSA. Hyperthyroidism of Graves' type that showed no ophthalmopathy progression within 18 months was stable. More than 8 ml fresh peripheral blood yielded the PBMCs. The data originate from a study of T cells in Graves' hyperthyroidism and ophthalmopathy. Study context: Peripheral blood draws took place at initial diagnosis, ahead of any treatment. General observations from the study: A model of 13 V-J pairs discriminated ophthalmopathy from stable hyperthyroidism.

Template material for amplifying TCR beta CDR3 regions consisted of RNA transcripts. Using the HTBI primer set, a first-round RT-PCR was run on the TCR CDR3. MiXCR, applied by TCRdb to the multiplex PCR reads, yields one record per CDR3 protein. This sample has 300,000 or so distinct CDR3 sequences; 21% occur once, and the top ten carry roughly 52%. The sequencing sample was made of blood. V and J are TRBV7-2 and TRBJ2-3; TRBD2 might be the D (5 bases). This sequence originates from a woman aged 50 to 65 with Graves' hyperthyroidism. As DNA, the CDR3 is TGTGCCAGCAGCCTCCGTGGGGAGTGGAATACGCAGTATTTT. It codes for CASSLRGEWNTQYF.